One and the same sample provided the 20 T cell receptor beta chains below, sequenced in a study of blood T cells in healthy people across ages. Next came a second PCR, run for about 7 to 12 cycles, which used a sample-barcoded 5' primer along with a J-beta primer mix. Each CDR3 protein gets one entry after TCRdb re-called the 5' RACE reads with MiXCR. The sample carries roughly 1,700,000 distinct CDR3 sequences, about 28% recorded once. The sequencing input was blood. Receptors were obtained from a woman younger than 45 in good health.

With respect to this clonotype: This may come from a read error, since a much larger clone is one base off. The V call is TRBV7-2, the J call TRBJ2-1, with a tentative D call TRBD2 (6 bases). CDR3 length: 15 amino acids. Deletions cut 1 base from V and 13 bases from J, with 20 bases between. Germline V gene lookup returns CDR1 SGHTA and CDR2 FQGNSA. The CDR3 region has the DNA TGTGCCAGCAGCTTAGGGCTGGGGGGTTCGAAGACCCAGTTCTTC. It is translated as CASSLGLGGSKTQFF.

This clonotype was counted once. V is TRBV9 and J is TRBJ2-2; tentatively, D is TRBD1 (5 bases). The length of the CDR3 is 13 residues. Trimming left V 3 bases short and J 7 bases short, with 10 bases between. The V gene's germline CDR1 is SGDLS and CDR2 YYNGEE. The CDR3 reads CASSGVGDGELFF. The CDR3, as DNA: TGTGCCAGCAGCGGCGTAGGGGACGGGGAGCTGTTTTTT.

This clonotype occurred a few times. The rearrangement links TRBV14 to TRBJ2-5, with unresolved D. Germline CDR1 reads SGHDN; CDR2 reads FVKESK. The CDR3 totals 16 residues. The V end lost 2 bases, the J end lost 4 bases, and 17 bases lay between the germline ends. CDR3 nucleotides: TGTGCCAGCAGCCAACTTCTCGGTCGAACTTCAGAGACCCAGTACTTC. Translating gives CASSQLLGRTSETQYF.

This chain uses TRBV2 with TRBJ1-5, with TRBD1 identical over 10 bases. Trimming removed 6 bases from V and 2 bases from J; junction bases left unmatched: 7. CDR1 SNHLY and CDR2 FYNNEI come from the germline V gene. The CDR3 extends over 16 amino acids. The CDR3 sequence: CASRDSGTGGNQPQHF. CDR3 nucleotide sequence: TGTGCCAGCAGGGATTCCGGGACAGGGGGCAATCAGCCCCAGCATTTT. Supplemented by reference TRBV2 and TRBJ1-5, the full variable domain reads EPEVTQTPSHQVTQMGQEVILRCVPISNHLYFYWYRQILGQKVEFLVSFYNNEISEKSEIFDDQFSVERPDGSNFTLKIRSTKLEDSAMYFCASRDSGTGGNQPQHFGDGTRLSIL.

The CDR3 spells CASSPTGFNTEAFF. In DNA, the CDR3 is TGTGCCAGCAGTCCGACAGGGTTTAACACTGAAGCTTTCTTT. V and J are TRBV12-3 or TRBV12-4 and TRBJ1-1; 7 nucleotides agree with TRBD1. The CDR3 runs 14 residues. V lost 5 bases, J lost 2 bases, and 5 bases stayed unmatched.

Only a few counts were recorded for this clonotype. V gene TRBV6-5 combines with J gene TRBJ1-5; D unclear. The CDR3 loop spans 16 amino acids. The V gene's germline CDR1 is MNHEY and CDR2 SVGAGI. Trimming removed 2 bases from V and 3 bases from J, with 14 bases in between. The CDR3 bases are TGTGCCAGCAGTTACGACTTCCTTGCTTCCAATCAGCCCCAGCATTTT. As protein: CASSYDFLASNQPQHF.

This chain links TRBV19 with TRBJ2-7; 7 bases are shared with TRBD1. The J segment lost 8 bases and the V segment lost 3 bases, leaving 13 bases of the junction unmatched. This CDR3 has 15 residues. CDR1 and CDR2 from the germline V gene are LNHDA and SQIVND (reference sequence). DNA of the CDR3: TGTGCCAGTAGTATCCCGGGACAGCAGAATAAAAAGCAGTACTTC. It is translated as CASSIPGQQNKKQYF.

Comment on this clonotype: At one end, the junction sequence differs from germline, possibly due to a read error. The chain links TRBV19 to TRBJ1-5; TRBD1 might be the D (5 bases). The CDR3 is 14 amino acids. Germline CDR1 reads LNHDA; CDR2 reads SQIVND (reference sequence). The CDR3 sequence: CASSMGEGNQLQHF. The CDR3 DNA reads TGTGCCAGTAGTATGGGGGAGGGCAATCAGCTCCAGCATTTT.

This clonotype was counted at least ten times. The rearrangement uses TRBV11-2 and TRBJ2-5; TRBD2 is a possible D gene (5 bases). This CDR3 contains 14 residues. The ends were cut back, 5 bases at V and 8 bases at J, with 18 bases in the middle. Germline V lookup: CDR1 SGHAT, CDR2 FQNNGV. The CDR3 DNA reads as TGTGCCAGCAGCACCCGCAGCGGTGGGGTAACCCAGTACTTC. Residues: CASSTRSGGVTQYF.

On this clonotype: One junction end disagrees with the germline gene, perhaps due to a read error. The rearrangement uses TRBV7-2 and TRBJ2-7; 11 bases agree with TRBD2. The CDR3 extends over 15 amino acids. CDR1 is SGHTA and CDR2 is FQGNSA in the germline V gene. The CDR3 sequence is CANSSIAGGPYEQYF. In DNA form, the CDR3 reads TGTGCCAACAGCTCGATAGCGGGAGGGCCCTACGAGCAGTACTTC.

A note on this clonotype: An end of the junction differs from the germline gene, which may be a read error. CDR3 loop: CASSDGTGGFNKQFF. As DNA, the CDR3 is TGTGCCAGCAGTGACGGGACAGGGGGCTTCAATAAGCAGTTCTTC. V and J are TRBV2 and TRBJ2-1; 12 nucleotides agree with TRBD1. Germline CDR1 is SNHLY and CDR2 is FYNNEI. The CDR3 is made up of 15 amino acids.

The rearrangement links TRBV20-1 to TRBJ2-7; D may be TRBD1 (5 bases). This CDR3 has 13 residues. Germline V CDR1 and CDR2: DFQATT, SNEGSKA (reference sequence). The ends were cut back, 2 bases at V and 3 bases at J, with 11 bases in the middle. The CDR3 DNA is TGCAGTGCTAGAACAGGACGGGTCTACGAGCAGTACTTC. Its protein is CSARTGRVYEQYF.

The chain joins TRBV28 to TRBJ2-3; perhaps TRBD1 as D (7 bases). CDR1 is MDHEN, CDR2 SYDVKM, per germline. CDR3 size: 18 residues. Trimming shortened V by 3 bases and J by 1 base, and 20 bases separated the two germline ends. Written as DNA, the CDR3 is TGTGCCAGCAGTTTGGGGGGTCGTGGGGACAGCGGCACAGATACGCAGTATTTT. This gives the protein CASSLGGRGDSGTDTQYF.

The chain joins TRBV10-3 to TRBJ2-3, with 13 bases lining up with TRBD2. The CDR3 length is 18 residues. From germline, CDR1 is ENHRY and CDR2 SYGVKD. J lost 6 bases, V lost 2 bases, and 11 bases had no gene match. CDR3 amino acids: CAISEPLTSGGRKDTQYF. CDR3 DNA: TGTGCCATCAGTGAGCCCTTGACTAGCGGGGGGCGCAAGGATACGCAGTATTTT.

This rearrangement joins TRBV7-2 to TRBJ1-5, with D possibly TRBD1 on 6 matching bases. CDR3 length: 15 amino acids. CDR1 is SGHTA and CDR2 is FQGNSA in the germline V gene. Trimming shortened V by 7 bases and J by 1 base, and 14 bases separated the two germline ends. The CDR3 nucleotides read TGTGCCAGCAACTTCTCGGGGGCCAGCAATCAGCCCCAGCATTTT. As protein: CASNFSGASNQPQHF.

There are a few counts of this clonotype. The junction departs from the called germline gene at one end, perhaps through a read error. The chain employs TRBV9 and TRBJ2-3; possibly TRBD1 or TRBD2 for D (6 bases each). Germline V gene lookup returns CDR1 SGDLS and CDR2 YYNGEE. The CDR3 sequence is 16 residues long. The DNA for the CDR3 is TGTGCAAGCAGCTACCACAGGGAGGCGATCACAGATACGCAGTATTTT. It is translated as CASSYHREAITDTQYF. Full variable domain (rest looked up from reference TRBV9 and TRBJ2-3): DSGVTQTPKHLITATGQRVTLRCSPRSGDLSVYWYQQSLDQGLQFLIQYYNGEERAKGNILERFSAQQFPDLHSELNLSSLELGDSALYFCASSYHREAITDTQYFGPGTRLTVL.

V is TRBV2 and J is TRBJ2-3, with TRBD2 matching over 9 bases. J lost 6 bases, V lost 0 bases, and 4 bases had no gene match. This CDR3 region has 15 residues. Germline V CDR1 and CDR2: SNHLY, FYNNEI. Here the CDR3 reads CASSEASGRGDTQYF. Here the CDR3 DNA reads TGTGCCAGCAGTGAAGCTAGCGGGAGAGGGGATACGCAGTATTTT.

This clonotype turned up a few times. The V and J genes are TRBV5-1 and TRBJ1-2; possibly TRBD1 for D (5 bases). V lost 0 bases and J 2 bases, leaving 11 bases between the germline ends. From germline, CDR1 is SGHRS and CDR2 YFSETQ. This CDR3 has 15 amino acids. The CDR3 region is CASSLVRGSNYGYTF. In nucleotides, the CDR3 is TGCGCCAGCAGCTTGGTGAGGGGATCGAACTATGGCTACACCTTC.

This clonotype was seen only a few times. The chain couples TRBV18 to TRBJ2-1, with D perhaps being TRBD1 or TRBD2 (5 bases each). The CDR3 extends over 16 amino acids. Germline CDR1 reads KGHSH; CDR2 reads LQKENI. Trimming left V 3 bases short and J 9 bases short, with 21 bases between. CDR3 DNA sequence: TGTGCCAGCTCACCGCTCAGGGACCCAGCAGGTGGTGAGCAGTTCTTC. The encoded protein is CASSPLRDPAGGEQFF.

This clonotype was counted many times. The chain links TRBV28 to TRBJ2-1, with a weak D call TRBD2 (5 bases). V was trimmed by 6 bases and J by 5 bases, leaving 8 bases between them. The CDR3 has 12 residues. Germline CDR1 MDHEN, CDR2 SYDVKM. In DNA, the CDR3 is TGTGCCAGCAGACTAGACCACAATGAGCAGTTCTTC. It is translated as CASRLDHNEQFF. The entire variable domain, with the rest obtained from reference TRBV28 and TRBJ2-1, is as follows: DVKVTQSSRYLVKRTGEKVFLECVQDMDHENMFWYRQDPGLGLRLIYFSYDVKMKEKGDIPEGYSVSREKKERFSLILESASTNQTSMYLCASRLDHNEQFFGPGTRLTVL.